This T cell receptor beta chain was profiled in a study of blood T cells in healthy people across ages. The second PCR ran about 6 to 12 cycles with a sample-barcoded 5' primer and J-beta primers. One entry per CDR3 protein, called by TCRdb with MiXCR from the 5' RACE reads. The table records a few hundred thousand distinct CDR3 sequences, roughly 26% of them present only once. Study-wide points: Versus aged donors, long-lived donors had higher diversity and more naive CD4+ cells. Diversity figures based on one million T cells were deemed too low.

Per sample, a minimum of 6 million PBMCs were isolated. Trimming removed 4 bases at V and 1 base at J, with 16 bases between. Germline values: CDR1 DFQATT, CDR2 SNEGSKA (reference sequence). The CDR3 consists of 15 residues. Only a few counts were recorded for this clonotype. What it binds is not known. The TCR sequence derives from a woman in her 70s in good health. Sequenced sample: blood. J is TRBJ1-1 and V is TRBV20-1, with D unresolved. CDR3 sequence reads: CSATSRARKNTEAFF. As DNA, the CDR3 is TGCAGTGCTACATCTCGAGCCCGGAAGAACACTGAAGCTTTCTTT.